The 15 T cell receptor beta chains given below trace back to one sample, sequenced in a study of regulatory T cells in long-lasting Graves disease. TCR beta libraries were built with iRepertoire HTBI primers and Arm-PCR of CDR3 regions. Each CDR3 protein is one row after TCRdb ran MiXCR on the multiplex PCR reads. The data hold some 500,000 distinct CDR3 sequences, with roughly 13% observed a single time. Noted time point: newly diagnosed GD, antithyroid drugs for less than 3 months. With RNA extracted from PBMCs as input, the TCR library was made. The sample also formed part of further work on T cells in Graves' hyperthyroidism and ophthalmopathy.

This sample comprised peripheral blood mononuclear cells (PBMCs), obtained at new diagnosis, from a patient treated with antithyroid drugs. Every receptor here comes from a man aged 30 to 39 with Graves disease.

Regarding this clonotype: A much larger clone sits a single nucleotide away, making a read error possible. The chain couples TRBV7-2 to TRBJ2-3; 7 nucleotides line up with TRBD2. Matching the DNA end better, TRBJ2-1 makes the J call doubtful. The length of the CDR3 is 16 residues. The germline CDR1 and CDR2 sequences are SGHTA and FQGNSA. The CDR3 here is CASSPGGAGSVNGQFF. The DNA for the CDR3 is TGTGCCAGCAGCCCCGGTGGAGCGGGATCCGTCAATGGGCAGTTCTTC.

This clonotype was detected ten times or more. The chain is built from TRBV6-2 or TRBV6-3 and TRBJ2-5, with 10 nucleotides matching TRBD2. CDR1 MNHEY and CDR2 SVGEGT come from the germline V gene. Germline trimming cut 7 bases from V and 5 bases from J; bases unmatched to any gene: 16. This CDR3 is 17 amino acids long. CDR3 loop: CASTQEREGRGLETQYF. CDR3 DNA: TGTGCCAGCACTCAAGAGCGGGAGGGCCGAGGGTTGGAGACCCAGTACTTC.

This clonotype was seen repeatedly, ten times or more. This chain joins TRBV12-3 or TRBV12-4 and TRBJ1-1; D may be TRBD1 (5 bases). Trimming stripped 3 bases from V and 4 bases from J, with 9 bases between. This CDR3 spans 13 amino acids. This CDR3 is CASSFRGLTEAFF. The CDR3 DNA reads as TGTGCCAGCAGTTTCCGGGGCCTCACTGAAGCTTTCTTT.

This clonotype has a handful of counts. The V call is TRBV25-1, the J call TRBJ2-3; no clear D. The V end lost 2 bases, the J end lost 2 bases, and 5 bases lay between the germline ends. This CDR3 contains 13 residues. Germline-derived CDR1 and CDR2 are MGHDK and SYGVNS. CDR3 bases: TGTGCCAGCAGTGAAAGGTTCACAGATACGCAGTATTTT. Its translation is CASSERFTDTQYF.

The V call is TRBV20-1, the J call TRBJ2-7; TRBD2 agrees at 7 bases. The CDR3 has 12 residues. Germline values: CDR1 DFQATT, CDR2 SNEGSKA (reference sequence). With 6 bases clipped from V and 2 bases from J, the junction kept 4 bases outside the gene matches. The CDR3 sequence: CSALREAYEQYF. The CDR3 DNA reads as TGCAGTGCGCTACGGGAGGCCTACGAGCAGTACTTC.

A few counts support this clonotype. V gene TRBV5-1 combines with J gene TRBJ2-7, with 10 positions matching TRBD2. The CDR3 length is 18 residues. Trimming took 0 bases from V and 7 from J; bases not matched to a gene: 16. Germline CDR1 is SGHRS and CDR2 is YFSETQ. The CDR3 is CASSLDGSRSSGSKEQYF. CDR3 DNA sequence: TGCGCCAGCAGCTTGGATGGCAGTAGGTCTAGCGGGAGTAAAGAGCAGTACTTC.

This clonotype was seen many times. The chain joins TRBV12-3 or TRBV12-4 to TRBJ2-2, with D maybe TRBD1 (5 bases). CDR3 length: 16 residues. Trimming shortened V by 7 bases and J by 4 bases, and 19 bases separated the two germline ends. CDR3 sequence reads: CASNKRQGSGTGELFF. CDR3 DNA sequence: TGTGCCAGCAACAAGAGGCAGGGTAGTGGCACCGGGGAGCTGTTTTTT.

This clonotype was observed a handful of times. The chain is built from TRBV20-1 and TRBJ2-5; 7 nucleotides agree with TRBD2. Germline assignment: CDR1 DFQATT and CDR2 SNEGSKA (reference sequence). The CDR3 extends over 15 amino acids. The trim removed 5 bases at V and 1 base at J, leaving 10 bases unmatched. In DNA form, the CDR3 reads TGCAGTGCTCGCCACTCGGGGGAGGGCCAAGAGACCCAGTACTTC. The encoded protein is CSARHSGEGQETQYF.

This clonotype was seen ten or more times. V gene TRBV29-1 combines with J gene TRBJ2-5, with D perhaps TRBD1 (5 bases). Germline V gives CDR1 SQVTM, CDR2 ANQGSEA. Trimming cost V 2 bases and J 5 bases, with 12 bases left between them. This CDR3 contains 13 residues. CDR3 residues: CSVEKGFGETQYF. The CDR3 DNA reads TGCAGCGTTGAAAAGGGGTTTGGGGAGACCCAGTACTTC. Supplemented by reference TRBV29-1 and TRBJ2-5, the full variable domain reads SAVISQKPSRDICQRGTSLTIQCQVDSQVTMMFWYRQQPGQSLTLIATANQGSEATYESGFVIDKFPISRPNLTFSTLTVSNMSPEDSSIYLCSVEKGFGETQYFGPGTRLLVL.

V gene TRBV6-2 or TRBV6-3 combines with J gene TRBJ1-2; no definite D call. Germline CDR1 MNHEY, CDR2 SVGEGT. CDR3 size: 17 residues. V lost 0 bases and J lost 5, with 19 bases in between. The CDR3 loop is CASSYSGLLARWYGYTF. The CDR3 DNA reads TGTGCCAGCAGTTACTCCGGACTGTTGGCCCGTTGGTATGGCTACACCTTC.

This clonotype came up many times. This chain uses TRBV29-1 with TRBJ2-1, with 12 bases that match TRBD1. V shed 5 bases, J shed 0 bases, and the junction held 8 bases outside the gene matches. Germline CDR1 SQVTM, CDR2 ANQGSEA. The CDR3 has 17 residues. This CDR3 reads CSVKGQGALSSYNEQFF. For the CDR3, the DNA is TGCAGCGTTAAGGGACAGGGGGCCTTGAGCTCCTACAATGAGCAGTTCTTC.

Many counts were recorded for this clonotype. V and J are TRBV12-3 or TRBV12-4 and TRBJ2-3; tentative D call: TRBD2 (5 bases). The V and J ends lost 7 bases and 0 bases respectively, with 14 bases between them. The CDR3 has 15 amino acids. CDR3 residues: CASTLGGSSTDTQYF. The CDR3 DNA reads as TGTGCCAGCACCCTGGGCGGGTCTAGCACAGATACGCAGTATTTT.

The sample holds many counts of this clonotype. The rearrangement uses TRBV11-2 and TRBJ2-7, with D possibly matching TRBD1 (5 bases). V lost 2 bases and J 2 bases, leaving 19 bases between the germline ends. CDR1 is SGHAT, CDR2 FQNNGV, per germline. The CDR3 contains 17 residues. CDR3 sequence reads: CASSLPNRFFSTYEQYF. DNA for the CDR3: TGTGCCAGCAGCTTACCCAACAGGTTTTTTTCTACCTACGAGCAGTACTTC. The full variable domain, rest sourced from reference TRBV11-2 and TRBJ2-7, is EAGVAQSPRYKIIEKRQSVAFWCNPISGHATLYWYQQILGQGPKLLIQFQNNGVVDDSQLPKDRFSAERLKGVDSTLKIQPAKLEDSAVYLCASSLPNRFFSTYEQYFGPGTRLTVT.

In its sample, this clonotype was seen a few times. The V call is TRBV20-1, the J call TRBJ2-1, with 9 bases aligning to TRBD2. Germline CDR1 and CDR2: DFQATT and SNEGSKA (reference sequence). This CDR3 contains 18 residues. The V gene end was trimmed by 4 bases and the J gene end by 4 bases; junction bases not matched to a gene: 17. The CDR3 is CSATSGGSGRRWYNEQFF. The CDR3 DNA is TGCAGTGCTACGTCCGGTGGTAGCGGGAGAAGATGGTACAATGAGCAGTTCTTC.

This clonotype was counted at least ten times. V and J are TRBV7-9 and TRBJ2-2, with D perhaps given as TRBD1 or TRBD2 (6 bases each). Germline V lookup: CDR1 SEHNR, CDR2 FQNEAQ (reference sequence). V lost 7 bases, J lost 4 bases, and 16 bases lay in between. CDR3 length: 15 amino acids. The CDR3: CASTRRGGSTGELFF. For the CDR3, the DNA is TGTGCCAGCACCCGCAGAGGGGGGAGCACCGGGGAGCTGTTTTTT.